Listed here are 3 T cell receptor beta chains from one sample, sequenced in a study of T cell responses to AZD1222 COVID-19 vaccine. Sequencing was performed with immunoSEQ multiplex PCR; in TCRdb, only in-frame clones are kept and a portion is missing. The sample records about 160,000 clones, 90% being singletons. The sample was peripheral blood, taken 28 days after the second AZD1222 dose. These receptors were obtained from an adult who received the AZD1222 COVID-19 vaccine.

This clone was seen once. J is TRBJ2-1 and V is TRBV21-1; the D segment call TRBD2 is taken from the table without a DNA check. TRBV21-1 is described as a pseudogene. The CDR3 has 18 residues. The CDR3 is CASSKSGRLAQTYNEQFF. As DNA, the CDR3 is TGTGCCAGCAGCAAATCGGGTAGGCTAGCGCAAACCTACAATGAGCAGTTCTTC.

J is TRBJ2-1 and V is TRBV7-9, with 11 bases lining up with TRBD1. CDR1 is SEHNR, CDR2 FQNEAQ, per germline (reference sequence). V trimming: 3 bases; J trimming: 7 bases; junction bases outside the gene matches: 8. The CDR3 runs 16 residues. CDR3 DNA: TGTGCCAGCAGCTTCCAAACCGGGACAGGGGGGAATGAGCAGTTCTTC. Its translation: CASSFQTGTGGNEQFF.

V is TRBV6-5 and J is TRBJ1-6, with D possibly TRBD1 on 6 matching bases. The ends were cut back, 6 bases at V and 10 bases at J, with 19 bases in the middle. Germline-derived CDR1 and CDR2 are MNHEY and SVGAGI. CDR3 size: 15 residues. This CDR3 is CASSPEDRFTSPLHF. CDR3 bases: TGTGCCAGCAGCCCCGAAGACAGGTTTACCTCACCCCTCCACTTT.